This entry lists 30 T cell receptor beta chains sequenced from one sample in a study of tumor-infiltrating lymphocytes in localized non-small cell lung cancer. TCRdb's table, derived via immunoSEQ multiplex PCR, lists solely in-frame clones and lacks some. The sample lists 4,000 to 5,500 clones, 66% seen once, with 60% to 75% in the top ten. The sample comprised lung tumor tissue. Receptor source: a human donor with non-small cell lung cancer.

This rearrangement joins TRBV13 to TRBJ1-2; D unclear. The germline CDR1 and CDR2 sequences are PRHDT and FYEKMQ (reference sequence). This CDR3 comprises 12 residues. V lost 1 base and J lost 4, with 4 bases in between. The CDR3 here is CASSLELYGYTF. DNA for the CDR3: TGTGCCAGCAGCTTAGAACTCTATGGCTACACCTTC. Looking up the rest from reference TRBV13 and TRBJ1-2 gives the full variable domain: AAGVIQSPRHLIKEKRETATLKCYPIPRHDTVYWYQQGPGQDPQFLISFYEKMQSDKGSIPDRFSAQQFSDYHSELNMSSLELGDSALYFCASSLELYGYTFGSGTRLTVV.

The chain joins TRBV5-5 to TRBJ1-2, with D uncertain. Germline V gives CDR1 SGHKS, CDR2 YYEKEE (reference sequence). The V and J ends lost 4 bases and 8 bases respectively, with 15 bases between them. The CDR3 consists of 13 residues. CDR3 loop: CASSRTGNLGYTF. CDR3 bases: TGTGCCAGCAGCCGCACTGGGAACTTGGGCTACACCTTC.

The chain recombines TRBV10-3 with TRBJ2-3; 9 bases are a match to TRBD2. This CDR3 comprises 14 residues. V shed 4 bases and J 5 bases; nucleotides not matched to a gene: 4. Germline CDR1 ENHRY, CDR2 SYGVKD. Here the CDR3 DNA reads TGTGCCATCAGTGGGGGTAGCGGGAGAGATACGCAGTATTTT. It codes for CAISGGSGRDTQYF.

The chain has TRBV20-1 and TRBJ2-7, with D unclear. The germline V gene encodes CDR1 DFQATT and CDR2 SNEGSKA (reference sequence). The CDR3 is 8 residues long. CDR3: CGLDEQYF. In nucleotides, the CDR3 is TGCGGGTTAGACGAGCAGTACTTC.

The count of this clone is one. V and J are TRBV11-3 and TRBJ1-1, with a tentative D call TRBD1 (6 bases). This CDR3 region has 19 residues. Germline V gene lookup returns CDR1 SGHNT and CDR2 YENEEA. Trimming shortened V by 0 bases and J by 1 base, and 21 bases separated the two germline ends. The CDR3 DNA reads as TGTGCCAGCAGCTTAGATATCAGGGGTGGGCGATGGAGGAACACTGAAGCTTTCTTT. This translates into CASSLDIRGGRWRNTEAFF.

This clone was picked up one time. The same CDR3 is also encoded by other DNA sequences in this sample. This chain connects TRBV9 to TRBJ1-3, with D possibly being TRBD1 (5 bases). V lost 7 bases and J lost 4, with 15 bases in between. The CDR3 length is 14 residues. Germline V lookup: CDR1 SGDLS, CDR2 YYNGEE. The CDR3 spells CASGPGLIGNTIYF. The CDR3 DNA follows: TGTGCCAGCGGCCCGGGACTCATCGGAAACACCATATATTTT.

This clone was observed a few times. The V and J genes are TRBV2 and TRBJ1-5; D not certain. V lost 6 bases, J lost 5 bases, and 23 bases lay in between. Germline V gene lookup returns CDR1 SNHLY and CDR2 FYNNEI. The CDR3 contains 17 residues. CDR3: CASSGSYWTEADQPQHF. The DNA of the CDR3 is TGTGCCAGCAGCGGTAGTTATTGGACGGAGGCTGATCAGCCCCAGCATTTT.

The V call is TRBV5-5, the J call TRBJ1-3, with D uncertain. The CDR3 contains 13 residues. Germline values: CDR1 SGHKS, CDR2 YYEKEE (reference sequence). Trimming took off 3 bases at V and 4 bases at J, with 8 bases between the two ends. The CDR3 bases are TGTGCCAGCAGCTGGATGCTAGGAAACACCATATATTTT. Amino acid sequence: CASSWMLGNTIYF.

This clone was recorded once. The chain has TRBV5-8 and TRBJ1-4, with D possibly TRBD1 on 6 matching bases. The CDR3 covers 11 residues. Trimming took off 4 bases at V and 13 bases at J, with 11 bases between the two ends. Germline V gene lookup returns CDR1 SGHTS and CDR2 YDEGEE. The CDR3 region is CASSLGGGLFF. CDR3 nucleotides: TGTGCCAGCAGCCTCGGGGGCGGACTGTTTTTT. Full variable domain (outside the CDR3, taken from reference TRBV5-8 and TRBJ1-4): EAGVTQSPTHLIKTRGQQATLRCSPISGHTSVYWYQQALGLGLQFLLWYDEGEERNRGNFPPRFSGRQFPNYSSELNVNALELEDSALYLCASSLGGGLFFGSGTQLSVL.

The chain employs TRBV11-3 and TRBJ2-3; possible D gene TRBD1, 5 bases. The CDR3 length is 14 residues. Germline values: CDR1 SGHNT, CDR2 YENEEA. Deletions cut 4 bases from V and 1 base from J, with 9 bases between. CDR3 protein: CASSSIGGTDTQYF. The CDR3 nucleotides read TGTGCCAGCAGCTCGATAGGGGGCACAGATACGCAGTATTTT.

This clone was recorded a few times. The chain has TRBV2 and TRBJ1-2; tentatively, D is TRBD1 (6 bases). Germline lookup yields CDR1 SNHLY and CDR2 FYNNEI. Trimming cost V 6 bases and J 5 bases, with 19 bases left between them. CDR3 length: 15 residues. CDR3 region: CASSYAPQGLYGYTF. Written as DNA, the CDR3 is TGTGCCAGCAGCTACGCCCCCCAGGGGTTATATGGCTACACCTTC.

The chain employs TRBV27 and TRBJ2-2; D remains ambiguous. There are 15 residues in the CDR3. V dropped 6 bases and J dropped 0 bases, with 11 bases sitting between them. Germline V gives CDR1 MNHEY, CDR2 SMNVEV (reference sequence). The CDR3 is CASSKTSPNTGELFF. The DNA of the CDR3 is TGTGCCAGCAGCAAGACCAGTCCGAACACCGGGGAGCTGTTTTTT.

The chain carries TRBV6-4 and TRBJ1-1, with D possibly TRBD1 on 6 matching bases. Germline V gene lookup returns CDR1 MRHNA and CDR2 SNTAGT. V gave up 4 bases and J gave up 7 bases, with 13 bases separating them. The CDR3 is 13 amino acids. The CDR3 loop is CASSVTLQGEAFF. The CDR3 DNA reads TGTGCCAGCAGTGTTACATTACAGGGTGAAGCTTTCTTT.

In DNA form, the CDR3 reads TGTGCCAGCAGCCCCCTCGTCAGCCCCTACGAGCAGTACTTC. It translates to CASSPLVSPYEQYF. This rearrangement joins TRBV9 to TRBJ2-7, with D uncertain. CDR1 and CDR2 from the germline V gene are SGDLS and YYNGEE. There are 14 residues in the CDR3. V lost 4 bases, J lost 2 bases, and 13 bases lay in between.

J is TRBJ1-1 and V is TRBV6-1, with 7 bases aligning to TRBD1. The V gene end was trimmed by 8 bases and the J gene end by 8 bases; junction bases not matched to a gene: 5. From germline, CDR1 is MNHNS and CDR2 SASEGT. The CDR3 length is 11 residues. The CDR3 region has the DNA TGTGCCAGCCTCATGACAGGGGAAGCTTTCTTT. Protein sequence: CASLMTGEAFF.

The chain is built from TRBV11-2 and TRBJ2-3; D remains ambiguous. The germline V gene has CDR1 SGHAT and CDR2 FQNNGV. Trimming cost V 5 bases and J 1 base, with 13 bases left between them. The CDR3 loop spans 15 amino acids. This CDR3 is CASSAAGVGTDTQYF. As DNA, the CDR3 is TGTGCCAGCAGCGCCGCCGGAGTGGGCACAGATACGCAGTATTTT.

This clone was seen only a few times. V and J are TRBV7-2 and TRBJ2-7; D not certain. The germline CDR1 and CDR2 sequences are SGHTA and FQGNSA. CDR3 length: 13 amino acids. V gave up 5 bases and J gave up 4 bases, with 12 bases separating them. The CDR3 loop is CASSLNYLYEQYV. In DNA form, the CDR3 reads TGTGCCAGCAGCCTAAATTACTTGTACGAGCAGTACGTC.

The CDR3 DNA reads as TGTGCCAGCAGCCGACAGGTTCCTGAGCAGTTCTTC. Its protein is CASSRQVPEQFF. The genes are TRBV7-2 and TRBJ2-1; D is perhaps TRBD1 (6 bases). Trimming left V 5 bases short and J 9 bases short, with 11 bases between. Germline-derived CDR1 and CDR2 are SGHTA and FQGNSA. CDR3 length: 12 amino acids. Filled out from reference TRBV7-2 and TRBJ2-1, the complete variable domain reads GAGVSQSPSNKVTEKGKDVELRCDPISGHTALYWYRQSLGQGLEFLIYFQGNSAPDKSGLPSDRFSAERTGGSVSTLTIQRTQQEDSAVYLCASSRQVPEQFFGPGTRLTVL.

The V call is TRBV4-3, the J call TRBJ1-2; tentatively, D is TRBD1 (6 bases). Per the germline V gene, CDR1 is LGHNA and CDR2 is YSLEER. CDR3 length: 15 amino acids. Trimming took 0 bases from V and 4 from J, leaving 12 bases between them. The CDR3 here is CASSQDLQGGYGYTF. Here the CDR3 DNA reads TGCGCCAGCAGCCAAGATCTACAGGGTGGCTATGGCTACACCTTC.

V is TRBV5-6 and J is TRBJ1-2; D is unresolved. Between the trimmed V and J ends, which lost 4 bases and 8 bases, there was a span of 15 bases. CDR3 size: 13 residues. Looked up from germline, CDR1 is SGHDT and CDR2 is YYEEEE. The DNA for the CDR3 is TGTGCCAGCAGCCCTAACTCACTATGGGGCTACACCTTC. Protein: CASSPNSLWGYTF.

This clone was counted only a few times. The J gene is TRBJ1-2, the V gene TRBV15, with D tentatively TRBD1 (6 bases). Trimming cost V 0 bases and J 5 bases, with 13 bases left between them. The CDR3 is made up of 15 amino acids. Germline loops: CDR1 LNHNV, CDR2 YYDKDF (reference sequence). The CDR3, as DNA: TGTGCCACCAGCAGAGATGGCGCCGGACAGTATGGCTACACCTTC. It is translated as CATSRDGAGQYGYTF.

The rearrangement links TRBV7-8 to TRBJ1-1, with D perhaps TRBD1 (5 bases). The V end lost 8 bases, the J end lost 6 bases, and 22 bases lay between the germline ends. Germline-derived CDR1 and CDR2 are SGHVS and FQNEAQ. This CDR3 region has 15 residues. The CDR3 sequence: CASSDRGRQSAEAFF. DNA for the CDR3: TGTGCCAGCTCCGACCGGGGACGCCAGAGCGCTGAAGCTTTCTTT.

This clone has just a few counts. This rearrangement joins TRBV6-5 to TRBJ2-1; D assignment may be TRBD1 or TRBD2 (5 bases each). In germline, CDR1 is MNHEY, CDR2 SVGAGI. CDR3 size: 14 residues. Trimming removed 8 bases from V and 6 bases from J, with 17 bases in between. The CDR3 DNA reads as TGTGCCAGCGGGCCAGCACAGAGGGGCAATGAGCAGTTCTTC. It is translated as CASGPAQRGNEQFF.

J is TRBJ2-5 and V is TRBV5-6; 8 bases agree with TRBD2. The junction had 4 bases not matched to a gene; V was cut back by 1 base and J by 5 bases. Germline values: CDR1 SGHDT, CDR2 YYEEEE. The CDR3 runs 14 residues. In nucleotides, the CDR3 is TGTGCCAGCAGCTTGTCGCGGGGGGCGGAGACCCAGTACTTC. Translated: CASSLSRGAETQYF. Full variable domain (remainder filled in from reference TRBV5-6 and TRBJ2-5): DAGVTQSPTHLIKTRGQQVTLRCSPKSGHDTVSWYQQALGQGPQFIFQYYEEEERQRGNFPDRFSGHQFPNYSSELNVNALLLGDSALYLCASSLSRGAETQYFGPGTRLLVL.

The chain combines TRBV5-1 with TRBJ1-3, with 7 positions matching TRBD1. CDR1 is SGHRS, CDR2 YFSETQ, per germline. The CDR3 has 16 residues. Germline trimming cut 4 bases from V and 4 bases from J; bases unmatched to any gene: 11. The CDR3 DNA reads as TGCGCCAGCAGCCCCCACGGGCAGGGGGAGGGAAACACCATATATTTT. Translating it yields CASSPHGQGEGNTIYF.

The rearrangement joins TRBV7-9 to TRBJ2-5; D call uncertain. Germline V lookup: CDR1 SEHNR, CDR2 FQNEAQ (reference sequence). V dropped 6 bases and J dropped 3 bases, with 14 bases sitting between them. CDR3 length equals 14 residues. The CDR3 sequence is CASSFRAPEETQYF. DNA for the CDR3: TGTGCCAGCAGTTTCCGCGCCCCGGAAGAGACCCAGTACTTC.

The rearrangement links TRBV5-6 to TRBJ1-6; possible D gene TRBD1, 6 bases. The CDR3 has 16 residues. In germline, CDR1 is SGHDT, CDR2 YYEEEE. Trimming removed 4 bases from V and 6 bases from J, with 17 bases in between. The CDR3 sequence: CASSQKQGGFNSPLHF. The CDR3 coding sequence is TGTGCCAGCAGCCAAAAACAGGGAGGGTTTAATTCACCCCTCCACTTT.

The chain combines TRBV10-3 with TRBJ1-1; a weak D match, TRBD1 (6 bases). Between the trimmed V and J ends, which lost 4 bases and 1 base, there was a span of 7 bases. Germline V gene sequence: CDR1 ENHRY, CDR2 SYGVKD. The CDR3 length is 13 residues. The DNA for the CDR3 is TGTGCCATCAGTGGACAGGAGAACACTGAAGCTTTCTTT. Protein: CAISGQENTEAFF.

The V gene is TRBV5-8, the J gene TRBJ2-7, with TRBD2 as a possible D gene (5 bases). This CDR3 comprises 14 residues. Per the germline V gene, CDR1 is SGHTS and CDR2 is YDEGEE. Between the trimmed V and J ends, which lost 4 bases and 3 bases, there was a span of 14 bases. CDR3 sequence: CASSPREGRYEQYV. The CDR3 region has the DNA TGTGCCAGCAGCCCTCGGGAAGGACGCTACGAGCAGTACGTC.

This chain connects TRBV30 to TRBJ2-2; 11 nucleotides agree with TRBD2. The CDR3 runs 14 residues. With 5 bases clipped from V and 7 bases from J, the junction kept 6 bases outside the gene matches. CDR1 is GTSNPN, CDR2 SVGIG, per germline (reference sequence). The CDR3 is CAWGTSGVGGELFF. The CDR3 DNA is TGTGCCTGGGGGACTAGCGGTGTCGGCGGGGAGCTGTTTTTT.